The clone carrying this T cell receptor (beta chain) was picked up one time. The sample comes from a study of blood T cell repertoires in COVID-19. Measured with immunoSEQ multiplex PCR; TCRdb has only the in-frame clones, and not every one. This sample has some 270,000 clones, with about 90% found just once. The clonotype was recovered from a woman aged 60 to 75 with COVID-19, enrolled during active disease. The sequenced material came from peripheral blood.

In nucleotides, the CDR3 is TGTGCCAGCAGAGGCAGGGGGTTTATGGGGAACTATGGCTACACCTTC. This gives the protein CASRGRGFMGNYGYTF. The V gene is TRBV27, the J gene TRBJ1-2; 7 bases line up with TRBD1. J lost 2 bases, V lost 6 bases, and 12 bases had no gene match. The CDR3 has 16 amino acids. Germline loops: CDR1 MNHEY, CDR2 SMNVEV (reference sequence).